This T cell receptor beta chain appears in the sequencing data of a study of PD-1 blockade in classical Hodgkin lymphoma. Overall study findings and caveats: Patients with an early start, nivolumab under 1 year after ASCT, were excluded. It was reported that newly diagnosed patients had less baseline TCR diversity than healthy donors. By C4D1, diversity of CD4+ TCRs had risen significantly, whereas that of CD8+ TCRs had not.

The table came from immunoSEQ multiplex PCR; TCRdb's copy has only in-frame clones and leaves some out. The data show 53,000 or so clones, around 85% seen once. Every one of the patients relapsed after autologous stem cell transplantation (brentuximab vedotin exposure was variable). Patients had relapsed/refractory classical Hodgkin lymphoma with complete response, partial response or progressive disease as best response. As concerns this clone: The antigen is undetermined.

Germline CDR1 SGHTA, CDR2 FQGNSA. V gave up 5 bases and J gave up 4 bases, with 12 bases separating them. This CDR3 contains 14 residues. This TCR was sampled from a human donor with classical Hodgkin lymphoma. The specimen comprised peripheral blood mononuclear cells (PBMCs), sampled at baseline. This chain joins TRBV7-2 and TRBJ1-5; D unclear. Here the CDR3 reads CASSGPAANQPQHF. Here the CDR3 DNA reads TGTGCCAGCAGCGGACCCGCGGCTAATCAGCCCCAGCATTTT. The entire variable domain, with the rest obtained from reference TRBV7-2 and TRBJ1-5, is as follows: GAGVSQSPSNKVTEKGKDVELRCDPISGHTALYWYRQSLGQGLEFLIYFQGNSAPDKSGLPSDRFSAERTGGSVSTLTIQRTQQEDSAVYLCASSGPAANQPQHFGDGTRLSIL.